This paragraph covers one TCR beta chain sequence. The data derive from a study of blood T cell repertoires in COVID-19. This CDR3 is built from 16 residues. With V trimmed by 4 bases and J by 4 bases, 12 bases remained unmatched. Germline-derived CDR1 and CDR2 are SGHRS and YFSETQ. The data were produced by immunoSEQ multiplex PCR, yet TCRdb's version contains in-frame clones alone and is incomplete. Found here are some 300,000 clones, around 90% of them singletons; the top ten hold around 2%. V gene TRBV5-1 combines with J gene TRBJ2-7, with 9 bases matching TRBD1. The sequencing sample was made of PBMCs or T cells enriched from blood (not recorded which). The sequence derives from a woman aged 60-75 years in a cohort exposed to, infected with or recovered from COVID-19 (not recorded which). CDR3 coding DNA: TGCGCCAGCAGCCCCTACACTACCGGGACAGGGTACGAGCAGTACTTC. This translates into CASSPYTTGTGYEQYF. Drawing the rest from reference TRBV5-1 and TRBJ2-7, the complete variable domain is KAGVTQTPRYLIKTRGQQVTLSCSPISGHRSVSWYQQTPGQGLQFLFEYFSETQRNKGNFPGRFSGRQFSNSRSEMNVSTLELGDSALYLCASSPYTTGTGYEQYFGPGTRLTVT.